A selection of T cell receptor beta chains follows, all from one sample in a study of blood T cell repertoires in COVID-19. TCRdb's table, derived via immunoSEQ multiplex PCR, lists solely in-frame clones and lacks some. The data contain 200,000 to 300,000 clones, roughly 80% of them singletons. The sequenced material came from peripheral blood. The receptors derive from a man older than 75 with acute or convalescent COVID-19. Both conserved end residues are part of each CDR3. A D gene is named only where the DNA matches it firmly. Rows may omit the clone size; those that give it use once, few, many or a size class.

v_call: TRBV5-1
j_call: TRBJ2-7
d_call: -
clone_size: -
cdr3_aa: CASSLRTEGEQYF
cdr3_nt: TGCGCCAGCAGCTTACGGACAGAGGGCGAGCAGTACTTC

v_call: TRBV6-6
j_call: TRBJ2-7
d_call: -
clone_size: -
cdr3_aa: CASSQSGTSGYEQYF
cdr3_nt: TGTGCCAGCAGCCAATCTGGGACATCGGGATACGAGCAGTACTTC

v_call: TRBV6-5
j_call: TRBJ1-1
d_call: TRBD1
clone_size: -
cdr3_aa: CASRALDRESNEAFF
cdr3_nt: TGTGCCAGCAGAGCCTTGGACAGGGAAAGTAACGAAGCTTTCTTT

v_call: TRBV3-1/TRBV3-2
j_call: TRBJ1-1
d_call: TRBD1
clone_size: -
cdr3_aa: CASSLQGALTEAFF
cdr3_nt: TGTGCCAGCAGCCTACAGGGGGCGCTTACTGAAGCTTTCTTT

v_call: TRBV19
j_call: TRBJ2-7
d_call: -
clone_size: few
cdr3_aa: CASSLGRGLMRNYEQYF
cdr3_nt: TGTGCCAGTAGCCTAGGGCGGGGGCTCATGAGGAACTACGAGCAGTACTTC

v_call: TRBV28
j_call: TRBJ2-1
d_call: TRBD1
clone_size: -
cdr3_aa: CASSLWGQGRNEQFF
cdr3_nt: TGTGCCAGCAGTTTATGGGGACAGGGACGGAATGAGCAGTTCTTC

v_call: TRBV6-5
j_call: TRBJ1-1
d_call: -
clone_size: -
cdr3_aa: CASRNPGGLGSEAFF
cdr3_nt: TGTGCCAGCAGAAATCCCGGGGGGCTCGGGTCTGAAGCTTTCTTT

v_call: TRBV7-2
j_call: TRBJ1-2
d_call: TRBD1
clone_size: few
cdr3_aa: CASNSDRVHGYTF
cdr3_nt: TGTGCCAGCAATTCCGACAGGGTCCATGGCTACACCTTC

v_call: TRBV5-1
j_call: TRBJ2-7
d_call: TRBD2
clone_size: -
cdr3_aa: CASSPGGTSGSYEQYF
cdr3_nt: TGCGCCAGCAGCCCGGGGGGGACTAGCGGGAGCTACGAGCAGTACTTC

v_call: TRBV7-9
j_call: TRBJ2-6
d_call: TRBD2
clone_size: -
cdr3_aa: CASSSPREFSGANVLTF
cdr3_nt: TGTGCCAGCAGCTCCCCGCGGGAGTTCTCTGGGGCCAACGTCCTGACTTTC

v_call: TRBV2
j_call: TRBJ2-1
d_call: TRBD2
clone_size: -
cdr3_aa: CASSEKRGAYNEQFF
cdr3_nt: TGTGCCAGCAGTGAAAAGCGGGGTGCCTACAATGAGCAGTTCTTC

v_call: TRBV12-3/TRBV12-4
j_call: TRBJ1-2
d_call: TRBD1
clone_size: once
cdr3_aa: CASSRDRDYGYTF
cdr3_nt: TGTGCCAGCAGTCGCGACAGGGACTATGGCTACACCTTC

v_call: TRBV7-8
j_call: TRBJ1-3
d_call: -
clone_size: -
cdr3_aa: CASSLASVSTISGNTIYF
cdr3_nt: TGTGCCAGCAGCTTAGCAAGCGTCAGCACAATCTCTGGAAACACCATATATTTT

v_call: TRBV6-5
j_call: TRBJ2-7
d_call: -
clone_size: -
cdr3_aa: CASSGHAVSYEQYF
cdr3_nt: TGTGCCAGCAGCGGACACGCGGTTTCCTACGAGCAGTACTTC

v_call: TRBV19
j_call: TRBJ2-1
d_call: -
clone_size: few
cdr3_aa: CASSIKGIDGEQFF
cdr3_nt: TGTGCCAGTAGTATTAAGGGGATTGACGGTGAGCAGTTCTTC

v_call: TRBV11-3
j_call: TRBJ2-3
d_call: TRBD1
clone_size: -
cdr3_aa: CASSFGGTGGSFGTDTQYF
cdr3_nt: TGTGCCAGCAGCTTCGGCGGGACAGGGGGCTCTTTCGGCACAGATACGCAGTATTTT

v_call: TRBV1
j_call: TRBJ2-4
d_call: -
clone_size: -
cdr3_aa: CTSSQDMWGLRDIQYF
cdr3_nt: TGCACCAGCAGCCAAGATATGTGGGGGCTTAGGGACATTCAGTACTTC

v_call: TRBV14
j_call: TRBJ1-1
d_call: TRBD1
clone_size: few
cdr3_aa: CASSQEGQGASWNTEAFF
cdr3_nt: TGTGCCAGCAGCCAAGAAGGTCAGGGGGCGTCTTGGAACACTGAAGCTTTCTTT

v_call: TRBV19
j_call: TRBJ1-1
d_call: TRBD1
clone_size: -
cdr3_aa: CASNQDRGVMNTEAFF
cdr3_nt: TGTGCCAGTAACCAAGACAGGGGGGTCATGAACACTGAAGCTTTCTTT

v_call: TRBV5-5
j_call: TRBJ1-2
d_call: -
clone_size: -
cdr3_aa: CASSSSGDNYGYTF
cdr3_nt: TGTGCCAGCAGCTCTTCGGGGGATAACTATGGCTACACCTTC

v_call: TRBV7-9
j_call: TRBJ1-6
d_call: TRBD1
clone_size: -
cdr3_aa: CASTRQGANSPLHF
cdr3_nt: TGTGCCAGCACCAGACAGGGGGCGAATTCACCCCTCCACTTT

v_call: TRBV28
j_call: TRBJ2-7
d_call: TRBD2
clone_size: -
cdr3_aa: CASTFTGGGNEQYF
cdr3_nt: TGTGCCAGCACCTTTACGGGGGGGGGCAACGAGCAGTACTTC

v_call: TRBV7-3
j_call: TRBJ2-7
d_call: -
clone_size: -
cdr3_aa: CASSLGANSYEQYF
cdr3_nt: TGTGCCAGCAGCCTGGGAGCTAACTCTTACGAGCAGTACTTC

v_call: TRBV18
j_call: TRBJ2-2
d_call: TRBD2
clone_size: -
cdr3_aa: CASSPRTSAGELFF
cdr3_nt: TGTGCCAGCTCACCCCGGACTAGTGCCGGGGAGCTGTTTTTT

v_call: TRBV27
j_call: TRBJ2-5
d_call: TRBD2
clone_size: -
cdr3_aa: CASSSGMTRTQYF
cdr3_nt: TGTGCCAGCAGTAGCGGGATGACACGGACCCAGTACTTC

v_call: TRBV18
j_call: TRBJ2-7
d_call: TRBD1
clone_size: -
cdr3_aa: CASSPRGPSYEQYF
cdr3_nt: TGTGCCAGCTCTCCCAGGGGGCCCTCCTACGAGCAGTACTTC

v_call: TRBV6-1
j_call: TRBJ1-2
d_call: -
clone_size: few
cdr3_aa: CASSEPRGSYTF
cdr3_nt: TGTGCCAGCAGTGAGCCAAGGGGGAGCTACACCTTC

v_call: TRBV19
j_call: TRBJ1-2
d_call: -
clone_size: -
cdr3_aa: CASSIARRDYGYTF
cdr3_nt: TGTGCCAGTAGTATAGCTCGAAGAGACTATGGCTACACCTTC

v_call: TRBV28
j_call: TRBJ2-7
d_call: -
clone_size: -
cdr3_aa: CASSTPDSYEQYF
cdr3_nt: TGTGCCAGCAGTACCCCGGACAGCTACGAGCAGTACTTC

v_call: TRBV19
j_call: TRBJ2-1
d_call: -
clone_size: -
cdr3_aa: CASSIELASNEQFF
cdr3_nt: TGTGCCAGTAGTATCGAGCTAGCAAGCAATGAGCAGTTCTTC

v_call: TRBV19
j_call: TRBJ2-1
d_call: -
clone_size: -
cdr3_aa: CASTNPGPIYNEQFF
cdr3_nt: TGTGCCAGCACTAACCCCGGCCCTATCTACAATGAGCAGTTCTTC

v_call: TRBV6-5
j_call: TRBJ2-1
d_call: -
clone_size: -
cdr3_aa: CASKRGHGSGEQFF
cdr3_nt: TGTGCCAGCAAACGGGGACACGGATCGGGGGAGCAGTTCTTC

v_call: TRBV5-1
j_call: TRBJ2-7
d_call: TRBD2
clone_size: -
cdr3_aa: CASSLSQAGGLEQYF
cdr3_nt: TGCGCCAGCAGCTTGTCCCAAGCGGGGGGGCTCGAGCAGTACTTC

v_call: TRBV15
j_call: TRBJ2-1
d_call: -
clone_size: -
cdr3_aa: CATSREVYGRGDNEQFF
cdr3_nt: TGTGCCACCAGCAGAGAGGTATACGGGAGAGGCGACAATGAGCAGTTCTTC

v_call: TRBV5-1
j_call: TRBJ2-3
d_call: TRBD2
clone_size: -
cdr3_aa: CASSLDGTSKDTQYF
cdr3_nt: TGCGCCAGCAGCTTGGATGGGACTAGTAAGGATACGCAGTATTTT

v_call: TRBV11-2
j_call: TRBJ1-3
d_call: TRBD1
clone_size: -
cdr3_aa: CATSRWDRTPSGNTIYF
cdr3_nt: TGTGCCACCAGTAGATGGGACAGGACCCCTTCTGGAAACACCATATATTTT

v_call: TRBV18
j_call: TRBJ1-5
d_call: TRBD1
clone_size: once
cdr3_aa: CASSRTGGGNQPQHF
cdr3_nt: TGTGCCAGCTCACGGACAGGGGGGGGCAATCAGCCCCAGCATTTT

v_call: TRBV6-1
j_call: TRBJ2-7
d_call: TRBD1
clone_size: -
cdr3_aa: CASSEAYRGSSYEQYF
cdr3_nt: TGTGCCAGCAGTGAAGCGTACAGGGGAAGCTCCTACGAGCAGTACTTC

v_call: TRBV18
j_call: TRBJ2-2
d_call: -
clone_size: -
cdr3_aa: CASSPRQGIDTGELFF
cdr3_nt: TGTGCCAGCTCACCGAGGCAGGGTATCGACACCGGGGAGCTGTTTTTT

v_call: TRBV5-1
j_call: TRBJ1-1
d_call: -
clone_size: -
cdr3_aa: CASMPSGVYEAFF
cdr3_nt: TGCGCCAGCATGCCGTCGGGAGTTTATGAAGCTTTCTTT

v_call: TRBV27
j_call: TRBJ1-5
d_call: -
clone_size: -
cdr3_aa: CASRTAVVSNQPQHF
cdr3_nt: TGTGCCAGCAGGACCGCGGTGGTAAGCAATCAGCCCCAGCATTTT

v_call: TRBV24-1
j_call: TRBJ2-7
d_call: TRBD2
clone_size: -
cdr3_aa: CATSDGTSGINEQYF
cdr3_nt: TGTGCCACCAGTGACGGGACTAGCGGCATAAACGAGCAGTACTTC

v_call: TRBV11-2
j_call: TRBJ2-2
d_call: -
clone_size: -
cdr3_aa: CASSVNTGELFF
cdr3_nt: TGTGCCAGCAGCGTAAACACCGGGGAGCTGTTTTTT

v_call: TRBV7-9
j_call: TRBJ1-2
d_call: -
clone_size: -
cdr3_aa: CASSLEGRGYGYTF
cdr3_nt: TGTGCCAGCAGCTTAGAAGGCCGGGGCTATGGCTACACCTTC

v_call: TRBV6-4
j_call: TRBJ1-1
d_call: -
clone_size: -
cdr3_aa: CASSDRPLGGFTEAFF
cdr3_nt: TGTGCCAGCAGTGACCGCCCCTTGGGGGGATTTACTGAAGCTTTCTTT

v_call: TRBV19
j_call: TRBJ1-1
d_call: TRBD1
clone_size: -
cdr3_aa: CASSIDWTGRGTEAFF
cdr3_nt: TGTGCCAGTAGTATTGACTGGACAGGGCGGGGTACTGAAGCTTTCTTT